This record concerns one T cell receptor (beta chain) sequence. In this sample, this clonotype turned up many times. Its antigen remains undetermined. The input lacks base qualities; no much larger clone sits a single base away. Receptor amplification or capture employed 5' RACE. Sequencing instrument: Illumina HiSeq 2500. A second PCR of about 6 to 11 cycles was performed with a sample-barcoded 5' primer and a J-beta primer mix. Each TCR beta cDNA molecule received a unique molecular identifier from a template-switch 5' adaptor carrying 12 random nucleotides. Each sample yielded at least 2.5 million CDR3-containing paired-end reads. First-strand cDNA synthesis was performed from all RNA using the Mint cDNA synthesis kit, with priming by a TRBC-specific oligonucleotide. Following uracil-DNA glycosylase treatment, a first 18-cycle PCR with universal primers M1SS and BC2_uni_R was performed on all cDNA. As for how the authors treated the data: For normalization, 1 million high-quality reads were randomly selected from each sample, with every read carrying a distinct molecular identifier. Reads with shared molecular identifiers were discarded instead of being binned into consensus sequences. MiTCR, run with a Q25 quality threshold and the strictest error-elimination algorithm, handled CDR3 identification, clonotype clustering and error correction. A nonparametric unseen species model with Euler transformation was used to estimate a lower bound on total TCR beta diversity. The public reads were reanalyzed by TCRdb: fastp trimming at Q25, MiXCR alignment, in-frame beta chains only. Here each entry gathers all rows of one CDR3 protein and keeps the most common genes and DNA. None of the V and J calls come from the authors' own analysis; TCRdb made them. The sample records about 1.7 million distinct CDR3 sequences, roughly 27% of which are singletons. Of the sample, 7.7% falls within the top ten clones.

V is cut back by 4 bases and J by 4 bases, with 7 bases in the junction unmatched. Via the germline V gene, CDR1 is SGHRS and CDR2 YFSETQ. From the cysteine through the phenylalanine, the CDR3 covers 17 amino acids. This entry keeps only the CDR3 DNA: 51 bases, framed from base 1. Systemically healthy Caucasian individuals from Russia, approximately 39 in total and aged about 6 to 90 years, were included as donors. Around 10 milliliters of peripheral blood were drawn from each donor into EDTA-treated Vacutainer tubes. Ficoll-Paque density-gradient centrifugation was used to isolate PBMCs, with at least 7 million per sample. Total RNA, at least 5 micrograms per sample, was extracted from PBMCs with Trizol reagent. Naive CD45RAhigh/CD27high T cell percentages were measured by flow cytometry on a PBMC aliquot from every donor. This sample is part of a study of blood T cells in healthy people across ages (dated by TCRdb to about 2015). Describing the broader study: In model experiments, roughly one uniquely barcoded TCR beta cDNA molecule per two T cells was captured by template switching. To track age-related changes in TCR beta repertoire diversity, the study relied on deep sequencing normalized with unique cDNA molecular identifiers. The donors were divided into four age groups: young (average around 16 years), middle-aged (roughly 42), aged (around 67) and long-lived (nearly 85). To avoid experimental bias, donors of different ages were randomly spread across the sequencing lanes. Two additional independent replicas of 1 million unique cDNA reads from the same blood draw were analyzed for two donors (one aged 18 to 29 and one aged 80 or older). Study-wide findings and limitations: Estimates of total diversity based on one million sequenced T cells were regarded as lower bounds and as underestimates. Observed TCR beta diversity correlated strongly with the percentage of naive T cells measured by flow cytometry. Because profiling used bulk unsorted PBMCs, naive and antigen-experienced compartments could not be compared conclusively. Observed TCR beta diversity per million T cells fell roughly linearly with age, and a significant reduction was already apparent by age around 40. Because donor CMV infection status was unknown, age-related changes in expanded clonotypes were potentially confounded. Compared with the aged group, the long-lived group had more naive CD4+ T cells, fewer expanded clones and increased TCR diversity, a pattern suggesting age selection.

The sequence came from a woman aged 30 to 39 in good health. This receptor chain uses TRBV5-1 and TRBJ2-6, with TRBD1 identical over 11 junction bases. Material: blood. In nucleotide form, the sequence is TGCGCCAGCAGCGAGGACAGGGGGCATTCAGGGGCCAACGTCCTGACTTTC. Protein translation: CASSEDRGHSGANVLTF.